The 18 T cell receptor beta chains below were found in one sample sequenced in a study of cytomegalovirus exposure and HLA in healthy donors. In the PCR, 60 Vbeta and 13 Jbeta primers were used. The assay was immunoSEQ multiplex PCR, and TCRdb's table has in-frame clones only and misses some. In the table there are roughly 180,000 clones, roughly 82% of which are singletons. Source material: PBMCs. The receptors were gathered from a middle-aged man in good health and CMV-seronegative.

With regard to this clone: Because the CDR3's place on the DNA is in doubt, the DNA is left out and the CDR3 is given as listed by TCRdb. The rearrangement uses TRBV6-6 and TRBJ1-4. The CDR3 spans 15 amino acids, including both terminal residues. Germline CDR1 is MNHNY and CDR2 is SVGAGI (reference sequence). The CDR3 sequence: CASILGGGKDEKLFF.

The V and J genes are TRBV11-3 and TRBJ2-7, with 14 bases matching TRBD2. Germline V CDR1 and CDR2: SGHNT, YENEEA. V shed 5 bases and J 1 base; nucleotides not matched to a gene: 13. The CDR3 consists of 19 residues. The DNA for the CDR3 is TGTGCCAGCAGCCTCCCGGGACTAGCGGGAGAGCCCGGTTCCTACGAGCAGTACTTC. Encoded protein: CASSLPGLAGEPGSYEQYF.

CDR3 DNA: TGTGCCAGTAGGCCGGGACTAGCGAGCACCGGGGAGCTGTTTTTT. Protein: CASRPGLASTGELFF. The V call is TRBV19, the J call TRBJ2-2; 10 positions agree with TRBD2. CDR3 length: 15 amino acids. Germline loops: CDR1 LNHDA, CDR2 SQIVND (reference sequence). The ends lost 6 bases at V and 4 bases at J; junction bases unmatched: 5.

This clone showed up just once. DNA for the CDR3: TGTGCCAGTAGTATCGCCGGCTACGAGCAGTACTTC. This translates into CASSIAGYEQYF. The gene calls are TRBV19 and TRBJ2-7; D is unclear. This CDR3 has 12 amino acids. The germline CDR1 and CDR2 sequences are LNHDA and SQIVND (reference sequence). V was shortened by 3 bases and J by 3 bases, with 6 bases between the two germline ends.

As concerns this clone: The junction departs from germline at one end; a sequencing error may be responsible. This chain links TRBV9 with TRBJ1-3; D ambiguous. CDR1 SGDLS and CDR2 YYNGEE come from the germline V gene. This CDR3 spans 16 amino acids. This chain's CDR3 is CASSASNPSTGNTMYF. In DNA, the CDR3 is TGTGCCAGCAGCGCTAGCAATCCTTCTACTGGAAACACCATGTATTTT.

This sequence joins TRBV5-6 and TRBJ2-7, with 7 bases that match TRBD1. Germline lookup yields CDR1 SGHDT and CDR2 YYEEEE. Germline trimming cut 4 bases from V and 5 bases from J; bases unmatched to any gene: 3. CDR3 size: 12 residues. The CDR3 region is CASSLTGDEQYF. The DNA of the CDR3 is TGTGCCAGCAGCCTTACAGGGGACGAGCAGTACTTC.

This clone appeared a few times. The rearrangement uses TRBV14 and TRBJ2-2; possible D gene TRBD2, 5 bases. CDR1 SGHDN and CDR2 FVKESK come from the germline V gene. The V end was cut by 4 bases, the J end by 4 bases, with 19 bases between. The CDR3 covers 17 residues. In DNA, the CDR3 is TGTGCCAGCAGCCTAACCCGATCCCTCGGAGGCACCGGGGAGCTGTTTTTT. Translated, it gives CASSLTRSLGGTGELFF.

This rearrangement joins TRBV28 to TRBJ2-5; TRBD1 aligns across 8 bases. Germline CDR1 and CDR2: MDHEN and SYDVKM. J gave up 4 bases and V 5 bases, and 9 bases lay outside the gene matches. CDR3 size: 15 residues. This CDR3 reads CASSRTGNKRETQYF. The DNA of the CDR3 is TGTGCCAGCAGTAGGACAGGGAATAAACGAGAGACCCAGTACTTC.

This chain uses TRBV7-9 with TRBJ1-2; possible D gene TRBD1, 5 bases. The ends were cut back, 4 bases at V and 4 bases at J, with 13 bases in the middle. Germline V lookup: CDR1 SEHNR, CDR2 FQNEAQ (reference sequence). CDR3 length: 14 amino acids. The CDR3 coding sequence is TGTGCCAGCAGCTCGGACATCCTTACCTATGGCTACACCTTC. Encoded protein: CASSSDILTYGYTF.

This chain joins TRBV5-1 and TRBJ2-7, with 9 positions matching TRBD1. The length of the CDR3 is 14 residues. V lost 4 bases to trimming and J lost 1 base; unmatched junction nucleotides: 3. The germline gives CDR1 SGHRS, CDR2 YFSETQ. CDR3 loop: CASSGQGNSYEQYF. The DNA for the CDR3 is TGCGCCAGCAGCGGACAGGGGAATTCCTACGAGCAGTACTTC. The full variable domain, its missing parts supplied by reference TRBV5-1 and TRBJ2-7, is KAGVTQTPRYLIKTRGQQVTLSCSPISGHRSVSWYQQTPGQGLQFLFEYFSETQRNKGNFPGRFSGRQFSNSRSEMNVSTLELGDSALYLCASSGQGNSYEQYFGPGTRLTVT.

This CDR3 reads CASRPGQGPEQYF. For the CDR3, the DNA is TGCGCCAGCAGACCTGGACAGGGCCCCGAGCAGTACTTC. The chain links TRBV5-1 to TRBJ2-7, with TRBD1 matching over 8 bases. V was pared by 5 bases and J by 6 bases, with 7 bases of the junction left unmatched. The length of the CDR3 is 13 residues. Per germline, CDR1 SGHRS and CDR2 YFSETQ.

The V call is TRBV29-1, the J call TRBJ1-1; D might be TRBD1 (6 bases). The V end lost 2 bases, the J end lost 4 bases, and 8 bases lay between the germline ends. Germline V gene lookup returns CDR1 SQVTM and CDR2 ANQGSEA. This CDR3 region has 12 residues. This chain's CDR3 is CSVERGGTEAFF. CDR3 nucleotides: TGCAGCGTTGAAAGAGGGGGCACTGAAGCTTTCTTT.

The chain employs TRBV5-1 and TRBJ2-1; D perhaps matches TRBD2 (5 bases). Per the germline V gene, CDR1 is SGHRS and CDR2 is YFSETQ. This CDR3 has 14 residues. V shed 9 bases and J shed 1 base, with 14 bases lying between them. As DNA, the CDR3 is TGCGCCACCCAACGAGCGGAGTCCTACAATGAGCAGTTCTTC. Protein product: CATQRAESYNEQFF.

J is TRBJ2-4 and V is TRBV7-3; 9 bases line up with TRBD1. Germline CDR1 and CDR2: SGHTA and FQGTGA. J was trimmed by 5 bases and V by 5 bases; bases with no gene match: 16. This CDR3 is 18 amino acids long. CDR3 region: CASSTNPPGQGFENIQYF. As DNA, the CDR3 is TGTGCCAGCAGCACCAACCCACCGGGACAGGGATTTGAAAACATTCAGTACTTC.

This clone was found once. V is TRBV11-3 and J is TRBJ2-1; 8 bases match TRBD1. The V gene end was trimmed by 4 bases and the J gene end by 7 bases; junction bases not matched to a gene: 3. The length of the CDR3 is 13 residues. Germline-derived CDR1 and CDR2 are SGHNT and YENEEA. The CDR3 region has the DNA TGTGCCAGCAGCTCTCAGGGGGCGAATGAGCAGTTCTTC. Amino acids: CASSSQGANEQFF.

The chain couples TRBV9 to TRBJ2-3, with TRBD1 as a possible D gene (6 bases). The CDR3 extends over 15 amino acids. From germline, CDR1 is SGDLS and CDR2 YYNGEE. V was clipped by 2 bases and J by 5 bases, with 15 bases between them. The CDR3 reads CASSVRPDRIDTQYF. The CDR3 bases are TGTGCCAGCAGCGTCCGTCCTGACAGGATAGATACGCAGTATTTT.

The chain employs TRBV7-3 and TRBJ2-7; 10 bases fit TRBD2. The V gene end was trimmed by 5 bases and the J gene end by 4 bases; junction bases not matched to a gene: 11. The CDR3 extends over 16 amino acids. The germline V gene has CDR1 SGHTA and CDR2 FQGTGA. As DNA, the CDR3 is TGTGCCAGCAGCGTCCACTCTAGCGGGAGTAGATACGAGCAGTACTTC. This sequence encodes CASSVHSSGSRYEQYF. The full variable domain, rest sourced from reference TRBV7-3 and TRBJ2-7, is GAGVSQTPSNKVTEKGKYVELRCDPISGHTALYWYRQSLGQGPEFLIYFQGTGAADDSGLPNDRFFAVRPEGSVSTLKIQRTERGDSAVYLCASSVHSSGSRYEQYFGPGTRLTVT.

This chain uses TRBV28 with TRBJ2-7; TRBD2 matches 7 bases. The CDR3 runs 17 residues. CDR1 is MDHEN and CDR2 is SYDVKM in the germline V gene. Trimming took 3 bases from V and 0 from J; bases not matched to a gene: 11. DNA for the CDR3: TGTGCCAGCAGTTTGGCCCCCGGACTAGTAGGCTCCTACGAGCAGTACTTC. This translates into CASSLAPGLVGSYEQYF.